Following are 3 T cell receptor beta chains from one sample sequenced in a study of T-cell reconstitution after alpha-beta-depleted transplantation in children. TCRbeta library construction was performed incorporating unique molecular identifiers. TCRdb itself ran the PCR reads through MiXCR, one entry per CDR3 protein. Found here are around 200,000 distinct CDR3 sequences, about a tenth of them singletons; the top ten hold under 30%. The specimen comprised PBMCs, sampled before TCRalphabeta/CD19-depleted stem cell transplant. The receptor set was obtained from a child under two years old with acute myeloid leukemia, due to receive a stem cell transplant.

This clonotype was observed many times. This chain uses TRBV28 with TRBJ1-5; no clear D. Germline lookup yields CDR1 MDHEN and CDR2 SYDVKM. V dropped 5 bases and J dropped 7 bases, with 18 bases sitting between them. There are 15 residues in the CDR3. CDR3 nucleotides: TGTGCCAGCAGTCCCCTAACCGGGTCCGGGCAGCCCCAGCATTTT. Translated: CASSPLTGSGQPQHF.

This clonotype has at least ten counts. CDR3 amino acids: CASSFGTVLGQYF. CDR3 sequence (DNA): TGTGCCAGCAGCTTTGGGACAGTGTTGGGCCAGTACTTC. The chain joins TRBV7-8 to TRBJ2-5; 7 positions agree with TRBD1. CDR3 length: 13 residues. V gave up 3 bases and J gave up 10 bases; unmatched junction bases: 8. Germline-derived CDR1 and CDR2 are SGHVS and FQNEAQ.

This clonotype was counted at least ten times. This chain connects TRBV5-1 to TRBJ2-3; 9 bases map to TRBD2. J gave up 4 bases and V 6 bases, and 6 bases lay outside the gene matches. This CDR3 is 14 amino acids long. Germline loops: CDR1 SGHRS, CDR2 YFSETQ. The CDR3 region is CASTLSGSSDTQYF. CDR3 coding DNA: TGCGCCAGCACCCTTAGCGGGAGTTCAGATACGCAGTATTTT.